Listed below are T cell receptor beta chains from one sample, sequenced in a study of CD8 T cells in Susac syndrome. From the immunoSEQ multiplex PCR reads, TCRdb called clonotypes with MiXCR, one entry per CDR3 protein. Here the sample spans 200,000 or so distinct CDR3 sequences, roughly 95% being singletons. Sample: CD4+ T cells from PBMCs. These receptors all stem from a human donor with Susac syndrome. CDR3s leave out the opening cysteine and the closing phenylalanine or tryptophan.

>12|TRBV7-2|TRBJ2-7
ASSHGGRSYEQY
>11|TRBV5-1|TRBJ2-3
ASRRSREDTQY
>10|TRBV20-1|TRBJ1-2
SASQGMSGYT
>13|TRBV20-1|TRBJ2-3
SAGTGQRKADTQY
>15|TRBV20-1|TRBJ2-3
SADGLAGGLSTDTQY
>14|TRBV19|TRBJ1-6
ASSPILKVENSPLH
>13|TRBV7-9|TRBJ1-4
ASSFPGATNEKLF
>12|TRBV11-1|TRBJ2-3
ASSLASGEDTQY
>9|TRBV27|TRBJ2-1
ASSLKSEQF
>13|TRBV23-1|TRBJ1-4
ASSQTNRTNEKLF
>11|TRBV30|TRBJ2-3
ASRDRGIHTQY
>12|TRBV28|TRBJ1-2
ASSLHQDWDGYT
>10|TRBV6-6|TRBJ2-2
ASSSDPGELF
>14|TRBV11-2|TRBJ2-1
ASTTHPRGRGNEQF
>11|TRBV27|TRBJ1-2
ASSPMGQGGYT
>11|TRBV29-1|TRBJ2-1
SVRGLASDEQF
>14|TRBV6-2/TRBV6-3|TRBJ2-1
ASSGKDSPPLNEQF
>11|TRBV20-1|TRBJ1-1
SARAQQNTEAF
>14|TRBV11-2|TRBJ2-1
ASSLLAGGYVNEQF
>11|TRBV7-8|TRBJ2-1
ASNRVAGNEQF
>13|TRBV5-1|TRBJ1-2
ASSLGGQGLRGYT
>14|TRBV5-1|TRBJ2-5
ASSLGDRDSQETQY
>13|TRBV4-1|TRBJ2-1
ASSPTGTAFREQF
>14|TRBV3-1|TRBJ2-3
ASSRGTSPPGDTQY
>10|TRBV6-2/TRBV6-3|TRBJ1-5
ASRKIGQPQH
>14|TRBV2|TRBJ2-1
ASRPRRGQARLEQF
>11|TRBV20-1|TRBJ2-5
SARAGGKETQY
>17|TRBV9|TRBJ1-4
ASSPRDIEYSATNEKLF
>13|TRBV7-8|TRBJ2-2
ASSLDYDGEGELF
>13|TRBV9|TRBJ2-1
ASSPARAGRGEQF
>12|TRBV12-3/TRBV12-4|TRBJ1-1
ASSLLGGYTEAF
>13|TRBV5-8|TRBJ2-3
ASSHTGGGTDTQY
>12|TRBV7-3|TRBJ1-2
ASSPSGTGGGYT
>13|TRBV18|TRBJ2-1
ASSKRTSGGNEQF
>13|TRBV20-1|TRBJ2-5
SARKMSAARETQY
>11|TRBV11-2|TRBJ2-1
ASTLDREGEQF
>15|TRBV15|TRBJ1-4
ATSRVIGGRVGEKLF
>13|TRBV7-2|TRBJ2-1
ASSAGGIHSNEQF
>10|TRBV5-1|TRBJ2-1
ASSDRGNEQF
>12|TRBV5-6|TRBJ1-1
ASSSTGGWTEAF
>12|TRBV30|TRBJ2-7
AWSPDRGSYEQY
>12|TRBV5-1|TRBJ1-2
ASSLSGQVNGYT
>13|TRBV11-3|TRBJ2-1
ASSNRGWGPNEQF
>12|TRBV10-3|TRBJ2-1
AIRTGGYYNEQF
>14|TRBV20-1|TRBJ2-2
SARDFRDGNTGELF
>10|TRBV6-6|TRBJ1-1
ASSYWGPEAF
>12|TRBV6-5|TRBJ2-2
ASSYWRGSGELF
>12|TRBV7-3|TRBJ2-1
ASSSAGLYNEQF
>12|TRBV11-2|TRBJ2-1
ASSSTDRPNEQF
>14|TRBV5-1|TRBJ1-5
ASSPDPGGAEQPQH
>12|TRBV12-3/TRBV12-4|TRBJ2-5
ASSPQGVWETQY
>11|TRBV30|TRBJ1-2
AWSVLRGYGYT
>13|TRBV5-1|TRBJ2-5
ASSPAGTTQETQY
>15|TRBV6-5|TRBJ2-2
ASSYPGQGFVTGELF
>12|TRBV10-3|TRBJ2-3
AITASGGTDTQY
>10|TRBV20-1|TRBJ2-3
SARWMAEQQY
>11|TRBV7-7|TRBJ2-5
ASSQDLKETQY
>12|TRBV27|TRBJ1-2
ASSSDRGALGYT
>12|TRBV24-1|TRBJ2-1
ATSAGGPYNEQF
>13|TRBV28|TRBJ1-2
ASTQFGTKVYGYT